This TCR beta chain was captured in a study of blood T cell repertoires in COVID-19. Per the original data handling: Researchers report that nucleated cell counts were estimated from reference gene primer amplification. Clones were sequenced by immunoSEQ multiplex PCR, and TCRdb holds only the in-frame ones, with some missing. The V and J calls and clone size come from that table; D and trimming were worked out from the DNA. The profile shows about 280,000 clones, roughly 89% of them singletons. The CDR3 consists of 14 residues. Trimming removed 5 bases at V and 3 bases at J, with 11 bases between. Germline-derived CDR1 and CDR2 are SGHNT and YENEEA. Cohorts were determined from participant-reported clinical history. Cohort 3 recovery required two negative PCRs, clearance, or symptom resolution.

The chain uses TRBV11-3 and TRBJ2-1; D remains ambiguous. The sequence was collected from a woman in her fifties or sixties who had recovered from COVID-19. The sample consisted of PBMCs or T cells enriched from blood (not recorded which). CDR3 amino acids: CASSPDGYYNEQFF. DNA of the CDR3: TGTGCCAGCAGCCCCGACGGGTACTACAATGAGCAGTTCTTC.